The clone carrying this T cell receptor (beta chain) was seen many times. Antigen: not known. TCRdb re-called the 5' RACE reads with MiXCR, one entry per CDR3 protein. The repertoire holds some 48,000 distinct CDR3 sequences, about an eighth seen once, with 4.5% in the top ten. This record comes from a study of neurological immune-mediated disorders. Study-wide results and limits: The most TCR clonal expansion was seen in HTLV-1-associated myelopathy, whereas the least was seen in multiple sclerosis, below the level in healthy controls.

Stated time point: longitudinal time-point 2. The CDR3 totals 12 residues. Per germline, CDR1 MDHEN and CDR2 SYDVKM. Between the trimmed V and J ends, which lost 5 bases and 6 bases, there was a span of 8 bases. The receptor's source is a male donor with HTLV-1-associated myelopathy (HAM/TSP). Sequencing input: PBMCs. The chain recombines TRBV28 with TRBJ1-5; possibly TRBD1 for D (5 bases). In nucleotides, the CDR3 is TGTGCCAGCAGTAACGGGGGTCAGCCCCAGCATTTT. This translates into CASSNGGQPQHF.